This TCR beta chain was recorded in a study of cytomegalovirus exposure and HLA in healthy donors. Study context: Unique TCRs from HLA-typed donors, 65 million to 85 million of them, were held in an early data release. There were some 410 genotyped donors. Of these, roughly 84% fell in the genetic ancestry cluster associated with self-reported Caucasian donors.

The PCR contained 60 Vbeta and 13 Jbeta primers. TCRdb's table, derived via immunoSEQ multiplex PCR, lists solely in-frame clones and lacks some. Here the sample table reports 120,000 to 150,000 clones. In regard to this clone: The antigen remains undetermined.

Overall study results and limits: Many donors carried some public TCRs, although rarity characterized most TCR sequences. In an earlier analysis, about 90% or about 30%: the productive usage of most TCR beta V segments.

This CDR3 has 14 residues. The V gene lost 6 bases and the J gene lost 8 bases, with 16 bases spanning the gap. Germline V gene sequence: CDR1 SGHAT, CDR2 FQNNGV. Sequences were obtained from PBMCs. The TCR was taken from a man aged 40-50 years in good health and CMV-seronegative. The J gene is TRBJ1-4, the V gene TRBV11-2; TRBD1 is a possible D gene (6 bases). The CDR3 is CASRRIQGGEKLFF. The DNA for the CDR3 is TGTGCCAGCAGGAGAATACAGGGAGGGGAAAAACTGTTTTTT.